The 30 T cell receptor beta chains given below trace back to one sample, sequenced in a study of T cells in Graves' hyperthyroidism and ophthalmopathy. TCR beta CDR3 sequences were amplified from RNA transcripts. The TCR CDR3 first-round RT-PCR relied on the HTBI primer set. TCRdb ran MiXCR on the multiplex PCR reads and lists one entry per CDR3 protein. This sample carries 550,000 to 600,000 distinct CDR3 sequences, 13% to 15% of them seen once, and the ten largest clones take approximately 6.4%. The sample was blood. These TCRs come from a woman aged 18-29 years with Graves' ophthalmopathy.

This clonotype has a count of ten or more. The chain combines TRBV7-2 with TRBJ2-2; 7 nucleotides line up with TRBD2. Germline CDR1 is SGHTA and CDR2 is FQGNSA. Trimming took 6 bases from V and 5 from J; bases not matched to a gene: 9. CDR3 length: 15 amino acids. The CDR3 region has the DNA TGTGCCAGCAGTCCGTACGGGGGGAGAACCGGGGAGCTGTTTTTT. This sequence encodes CASSPYGGRTGELFF.

The table lists this clonotype with a few counts. The chain carries TRBV3-1 and TRBJ2-1; D possibly corresponds to TRBD2 (5 bases). The V and J ends lost 4 bases and 2 bases respectively, with 15 bases between them. CDR3 length equals 16 residues. The germline CDR1 and CDR2 sequences are LGHDT and YNNKEL (reference sequence). CDR3 sequence: CASSRESGWAYNEQFF. As DNA, the CDR3 is TGTGCCAGCAGCCGTGAGAGCGGTTGGGCCTACAATGAGCAGTTCTTC.

As for this clonotype: A much larger clone lies one base from this, so it may be a read error. The chain combines TRBV5-1 with TRBJ2-7; possibly TRBD1 or TRBD2 for D (5 bases each). Germline CDR1 and CDR2: SGHRS and YFSETQ. V was cut by 4 bases and J by 3 bases, with 17 bases left in between. The CDR3 spans 15 residues. The CDR3 DNA sequence: TGCGCCAGCAGCACCGGGATAGGGGTTAACTACGAGCAGTACTTC. It yields the protein CASSTGIGVNYEQYF.

This clonotype showed up just a few times. The rearrangement links TRBV5-8 to TRBJ2-1; 7 nucleotides align to TRBD2. This CDR3 has 16 residues. The ends lost 2 bases at V and 4 bases at J; junction bases unmatched: 9. CDR1 is SGHTS and CDR2 is YDEGEE in the germline V gene. The CDR3 sequence: CASSFSGTNLYNEQFF. CDR3 DNA: TGTGCCAGCAGCTTCTCCGGGACTAACCTTTACAATGAGCAGTTCTTC.

The rearrangement joins TRBV27 to TRBJ2-4, with TRBD1 matching over 8 bases. The CDR3 is 15 residues long. CDR1 and CDR2 (germline): MNHEY, SMNVEV (reference sequence). V shed 4 bases, J shed 9 bases, and the junction held 11 bases outside the gene matches. CDR3 in amino acids: CASSSDRGWIGIQYF. DNA of the CDR3: TGTGCCAGCAGTTCAGACAGGGGATGGATTGGCATTCAGTACTTC.

This clonotype has a count of ten or more. The DNA of the CDR3 is TGTGCCAGCAGCTTACAAGCGGGAGGTAACAATGAGCAGTTCTTC. This sequence encodes CASSLQAGGNNEQFF. The rearrangement links TRBV7-9 to TRBJ2-1; 9 bases agree with TRBD2. The CDR3 consists of 15 residues. J lost 5 bases, V lost 2 bases, and 4 bases had no gene match. Germline V gene sequence: CDR1 SEHNR, CDR2 FQNEAQ (reference sequence).

There are a few counts of this clonotype. V is TRBV4-1 and J is TRBJ1-5, with TRBD1 identical over 11 bases. The germline V gene has CDR1 MGHRA and CDR2 YSYEKL. The CDR3 spans 19 residues. J was trimmed by 0 bases and V by 1 base; bases with no gene match: 8. CDR3 protein: CASSQGGTGGFYSNQPQHF. The CDR3 nucleotides are TGCGCCAGCAGCCAAGGCGGGACAGGGGGATTTTATAGCAATCAGCCCCAGCATTTT.

This clonotype was recorded a few times. V usage is TRBV6-5 and J usage is TRBJ1-3; D gene unclear. The CDR3 is 17 residues long. Trimming took off 0 bases at V and 0 bases at J, with 12 bases between the two ends. Germline CDR1 is MNHEY and CDR2 is SVGAGI. The CDR3 reads CASSYSSPKSSGNTIYF. The CDR3 DNA sequence: TGTGCCAGCAGTTACTCATCCCCGAAGAGCTCTGGAAACACCATATATTTT.

This clonotype was detected many times. The chain uses TRBV6-1 and TRBJ2-2; TRBD1 might be the D (6 bases). The CDR3 has 16 amino acids. V was pared by 5 bases and J by 0 bases, with 13 bases between. From germline, CDR1 is MNHNS and CDR2 SASEGT. The DNA of the CDR3 is TGTGCCAGCAGTTACCCACAGGGAACGAACACCGGGGAGCTGTTTTTT. Protein product: CASSYPQGTNTGELFF.

This clonotype was counted many times. The gene calls are TRBV15 and TRBJ2-3; 9 nucleotides align to TRBD1. V gave up 2 bases and J gave up 3 bases; unmatched junction bases: 3. Germline V gene sequence: CDR1 LNHNV, CDR2 YYDKDF (reference sequence). CDR3 length equals 15 residues. CDR3 coding DNA: TGTGCCACCAGCAGATGGGGACAGGGAACAGATACGCAGTATTTT. It is translated as CATSRWGQGTDTQYF.

This clonotype has only a few counts. The J gene is TRBJ1-1, the V gene TRBV18, with 10 bases fitting TRBD1. The CDR3 has 17 residues. Germline CDR1 and CDR2: KGHSH and LQKENI. Losses at the gene ends were 6 bases for V and 2 bases for J; bases not matched to a gene: 12. CDR3 amino acids: CASSPPGQGLSNTEAFF. DNA for the CDR3: TGTGCCAGCTCGCCCCCGGGACAGGGGTTATCTAACACTGAAGCTTTCTTT.

The chain has TRBV9 and TRBJ2-4, with 10 positions matching TRBD2. The CDR3 sequence is 17 residues long. Trimming took 4 bases from V and 3 from J; bases not matched to a gene: 10. CDR1 is SGDLS, CDR2 YYNGEE, per germline. The chain's CDR3 is CASSRQRGGLDKNIQYF. The CDR3 DNA is TGTGCCAGCAGCAGGCAGCGGGGGGGGTTGGACAAAAACATTCAGTACTTC.

In its sample, this clonotype was seen a few times. The chain couples TRBV6-5 to TRBJ2-2, with 8 nucleotides matching TRBD2. V shed 0 bases and J 8 bases; nucleotides not matched to a gene: 11. Per the germline V gene, CDR1 is MNHEY and CDR2 is SVGAGI. The CDR3 has 17 amino acids. The CDR3 spells CASSYSGTREGGGELFF. For the CDR3, the DNA is TGTGCCAGCAGTTACTCCGGGACTAGGGAGGGCGGGGGGGAGCTGTTTTTT.

This clonotype was seen at least ten times. This chain connects TRBV2 to TRBJ2-7; TRBD2 might be the D (5 bases). Trimming stripped 0 bases from V and 0 bases from J, with 12 bases between. This CDR3 contains 16 residues. Germline V gene sequence: CDR1 SNHLY, CDR2 FYNNEI. As DNA, the CDR3 is TGTGCCAGCAGTGAAGCCCTAGCCCTATTCTCCTACGAGCAGTACTTC. Translation gives CASSEALALFSYEQYF.

The table lists this clonotype with many counts. This chain links TRBV20-1 with TRBJ2-7, with a tentative D call TRBD2 (6 bases). The CDR3 loop spans 13 amino acids. The germline V gene encodes CDR1 DFQATT and CDR2 SNEGSKA (reference sequence). Trimming took 6 bases from V and 4 from J, leaving 16 bases between them. CDR3 sequence (DNA): TGCAGTGCCGCGGGGAGAGTGGCGTACGAGCAGTACTTC. Encoded protein: CSAAGRVAYEQYF.

This clonotype was recorded at least ten times. The V call is TRBV6-1, the J call TRBJ2-1, with 7 positions matching TRBD1. CDR1 is MNHNS, CDR2 SASEGT, per germline. The CDR3 contains 15 residues. The trim removed 5 bases at V and 3 bases at J, leaving 7 bases unmatched. CDR3 nucleotides: TGTGCCAGCAGTCCACGACAGGGTGGCTACAATGAGCAGTTCTTC. Protein sequence: CASSPRQGGYNEQFF.

The chain joins TRBV30 to TRBJ2-1; TRBD1 aligns across 10 bases. This CDR3 is 14 amino acids long. V dropped 4 bases and J dropped 5; count of bases not matched to a gene: 5. Germline V lookup: CDR1 GTSNPN, CDR2 SVGIG (reference sequence). The CDR3: CAWTPGTGDNEQFF. Written as DNA, the CDR3 is TGTGCCTGGACCCCCGGGACAGGGGACAATGAGCAGTTCTTC.

The V and J genes are TRBV9 and TRBJ2-7; TRBD2 is a possible D gene (5 bases). This CDR3 is 14 amino acids long. The V end lost 4 bases, the J end lost 5 bases, and 16 bases lay between the germline ends. Germline values: CDR1 SGDLS, CDR2 YYNGEE. CDR3 sequence reads: CASSSSSGNHEQYF. CDR3 sequence (DNA): TGTGCCAGCAGCAGTAGTTCCGGGAATCACGAGCAGTACTTC.

This clonotype has more than one count but fewer than ten. The rearrangement joins TRBV30 to TRBJ1-1, with unresolved D. Trimming stripped 2 bases from V and 7 bases from J, with 14 bases between. There are 13 residues in the CDR3. Germline V gene lookup returns CDR1 GTSNPN and CDR2 SVGIG (reference sequence). In DNA form, the CDR3 reads TGTGCCTGGAGTCTTCTTTCACGGAGTGAAGCTTTCTTT. Protein product: CAWSLLSRSEAFF.

This clonotype was picked up a small number of times. This rearrangement joins TRBV20-1 to TRBJ1-5, with 9 bases fitting TRBD1. V was pared by 4 bases and J by 7 bases, with 5 bases of the junction left unmatched. CDR1 and CDR2 (germline): DFQATT, SNEGSKA (reference sequence). The length of the CDR3 is 13 residues. The CDR3 sequence is CSATGQGGQPQHF. CDR3 nucleotides: TGCAGTGCTACGGGACAGGGCGGGCAGCCCCAGCATTTT.

The sample holds many counts of this clonotype. This chain joins TRBV9 and TRBJ2-7, with D unresolved. Germline-derived CDR1 and CDR2 are SGDLS and YYNGEE. With 0 bases removed from V and 0 bases from J, the gap between germline ends came to 4 bases. The CDR3 spans 13 residues. For the CDR3, the DNA is TGTGCCAGCAGCGTAGATGGCTCCTACGAGCAGTACTTC. The encoded protein is CASSVDGSYEQYF.

This clonotype was recorded many times. V and J are TRBV3-1 and TRBJ1-1; D not resolved. The CDR3 extends over 15 amino acids. Trimming took 1 base from V and 1 from J, leaving 10 bases between them. CDR1 is LGHDT and CDR2 is YNNKEL in the germline V gene (reference sequence). CDR3 DNA: TGTGCCAGCAGCCAAGGGCCCCAAGGGAACACTGAAGCTTTCTTT. It translates to CASSQGPQGNTEAFF.

This clonotype has more than one count but fewer than ten. The V gene is TRBV19, the J gene TRBJ1-2, with no clear D. V lost 0 bases to trimming and J lost 6 bases, with 17 bases between them. Germline loops: CDR1 LNHDA, CDR2 SQIVND (reference sequence). CDR3 size: 16 residues. DNA for the CDR3: TGTGCCAGTAGTATAGATCCGAATCGGAAAGAGGATGGCTACACCTTC. This encodes CASSIDPNRKEDGYTF.

The chain links TRBV6-4 to TRBJ2-3; 7 nucleotides line up with TRBD2. The J segment lost 0 bases and the V segment lost 7 bases, leaving 13 bases of the junction unmatched. The CDR3 contains 17 residues. Germline values: CDR1 MRHNA, CDR2 SNTAGT. The CDR3 DNA reads TGTGCCAGCACCATGGGCGGGGCTAGCGGAAGCACAGATACGCAGTATTTT. Translating it yields CASTMGGASGSTDTQYF.

This clonotype was seen ten or more times. The V gene is TRBV6-5, the J gene TRBJ1-5, with 11 bases fitting TRBD1. V shed 2 bases, J shed 0 bases, and the junction held 6 bases outside the gene matches. Germline CDR1 is MNHEY and CDR2 is SVGAGI. The CDR3 has 18 amino acids. The CDR3 loop is CASSYTGTGGISNQPQHF. The CDR3 DNA sequence: TGTGCCAGCAGTTACACCGGGACAGGGGGGATTAGCAATCAGCCCCAGCATTTT.

This chain links TRBV5-6 with TRBJ2-5, with unresolved D. Germline V gives CDR1 SGHDT, CDR2 YYEEEE. Trimming cost V 3 bases and J 7 bases, with 13 bases left between them. There are 13 residues in the CDR3. In DNA form, the CDR3 reads TGTGCCAGCAGCTCTAGGACCCCGGGGACCCAGTACTTC. Translating it yields CASSSRTPGTQYF.

In this sample, this clonotype turned up many times. The gene calls are TRBV6-1 and TRBJ1-3; TRBD1 is a possible D gene (5 bases). V was shortened by 3 bases and J by 0 bases, with 12 bases between the two germline ends. Germline V gene data show CDR1 as MNHNS and CDR2 as SASEGT. The CDR3 has 16 amino acids. In nucleotides, the CDR3 is TGTGCCAGCAGTGACGTCTGGGGGGGCTCTGGAAACACCATATATTTT. Protein: CASSDVWGGSGNTIYF.

This clonotype was counted at least ten times. The chain is built from TRBV30 and TRBJ2-5; no clear D. The CDR3 runs to 11 residues. Germline V gene lookup returns CDR1 GTSNPN and CDR2 SVGIG (reference sequence). V shed 2 bases and J shed 5 bases, with 6 bases lying between them. CDR3 in amino acids: CAWSLGETQYF. As DNA, the CDR3 is TGTGCCTGGAGTCTGGGGGAGACCCAGTACTTC.

This clonotype showed up many times. The chain recombines TRBV11-3 with TRBJ2-1, with 8 bases lining up with TRBD1. V dropped 1 base and J dropped 8; count of bases not matched to a gene: 4. Germline V gene lookup returns CDR1 SGHNT and CDR2 YENEEA. The CDR3 has 14 residues. For the CDR3, the DNA is TGTGCCAGCAGCTTAGGGGCAGGGGGCGATGAGCAGTTCTTC. Translating it yields CASSLGAGGDEQFF.

The V and J genes are TRBV7-6 and TRBJ2-3, with D possibly TRBD1 on 6 matching bases. Germline CDR1 reads SGHVS; CDR2 reads FNYEAQ. V lost 9 bases to trimming and J lost 5 bases, with 15 bases between them. CDR3 length equals 13 residues. The CDR3 loop is CASSQGLLDTQYF. The CDR3 bases are TGTGCCAGTAGTCAGGGGCTACTAGATACGCAGTATTTT.